Listed below are T cell receptor beta chains from one sample, sequenced in a study of blood T cell repertoires in COVID-19. Clones were sequenced by immunoSEQ multiplex PCR, and TCRdb holds only the in-frame ones, with some missing. The sample yields approximately 44,000 clones, 60% to 80% seen once. The sequencing input was peripheral blood. These TCRs come from a woman older than 75 with acute or convalescent COVID-19. Each CDR3 is given with its conserved first and last residue. The D gene is left open where the match is weak. Some rows have no size entry. The others give once, few or many, or a class for an expanded clone.

d_call: .
j_call: TRBJ1-1
clone_size: .
v_call: TRBV19
cdr3_nt: TGTGCCAGTACCGAGGGGGGGTTCGCGAACACTGAAGCTTTCTTT
cdr3_aa: CASTEGGFANTEAFF

d_call: TRBD2
j_call: TRBJ2-1
clone_size: few
v_call: TRBV4-3
cdr3_nt: TGCGCCAGCAGCCAACGCTCTAGCGGGCAACACAATGAGCAGTTCTTC
cdr3_aa: CASSQRSSGQHNEQFF

d_call: .
j_call: TRBJ1-1
clone_size: .
v_call: TRBV5-1
cdr3_nt: TGCGCCAGCAGCCGCGAGGGGGAAACTGAAGCTTTCTTT
cdr3_aa: CASSREGETEAFF

d_call: TRBD1
j_call: TRBJ2-1
clone_size: .
v_call: TRBV2
cdr3_nt: TGTGCCAGCAGTGCGGGACAGGGGGCGTTCGATGAGCAGTTCTTC
cdr3_aa: CASSAGQGAFDEQFF

d_call: .
j_call: TRBJ1-2
clone_size: .
v_call: TRBV19
cdr3_nt: TGTGCCAGTGCGAGACTTTTCGACTATGGCTACACCTTC
cdr3_aa: CASARLFDYGYTF

d_call: TRBD1
j_call: TRBJ2-1
clone_size: .
v_call: TRBV18
cdr3_nt: TGTGCCAGCTCACCAGGCCATGGACAGGGGGCCGACAATGAGCAGTTCTTC
cdr3_aa: CASSPGHGQGADNEQFF

d_call: TRBD1
j_call: TRBJ1-5
clone_size: .
v_call: TRBV18
cdr3_nt: TGTGCCAGCTCACCCCCAGGGGGTAATCAGCCCCAGCATTTT
cdr3_aa: CASSPPGGNQPQHF

d_call: TRBD2
j_call: TRBJ2-4
clone_size: .
v_call: TRBV2
cdr3_nt: TGTGCCAGCAGGGCTGTAGCGGGAGGGGCCAACATTCAGTACTTC
cdr3_aa: CASRAVAGGANIQYF

d_call: .
j_call: TRBJ2-7
clone_size: .
v_call: TRBV9
cdr3_nt: TGTGCCAGCAGCGTAGCGGACACTGGCTACGAGCAGTACTTC
cdr3_aa: CASSVADTGYEQYF

d_call: .
j_call: TRBJ1-1
clone_size: once
v_call: TRBV7-8
cdr3_nt: TGTGCCAGCAGCTCCGACAGGAGTCGGAACACTGAAGCTTTCTTT
cdr3_aa: CASSSDRSRNTEAFF

d_call: TRBD2
j_call: TRBJ2-1
clone_size: .
v_call: TRBV12-3/TRBV12-4
cdr3_nt: TGTGCCAGCAGGCTAGCGGTCGAGGGTCTGTTCTTC
cdr3_aa: CASRLAVEGLFF

d_call: TRBD1
j_call: TRBJ1-2
clone_size: few
v_call: TRBV6-1
cdr3_nt: TGTGCCAGCAGTGAAGGTCAGGGGGCGTATGGCTACACCTTC
cdr3_aa: CASSEGQGAYGYTF

d_call: TRBD2
j_call: TRBJ2-5
clone_size: .
v_call: TRBV28
cdr3_nt: TGTGCCAGCAGTTCCCCCTCACTAGCGGGAGATGAGACCCAGTACTTC
cdr3_aa: CASSSPSLAGDETQYF

d_call: TRBD1
j_call: TRBJ2-1
clone_size: .
v_call: TRBV9
cdr3_nt: TGTGCCAGCAGCGTAGCCCCGGGACAGGGTTCGGTACACAATGAGCAGTTCTTC
cdr3_aa: CASSVAPGQGSVHNEQFF

d_call: .
j_call: TRBJ2-5
clone_size: few
v_call: TRBV9
cdr3_nt: TGTGCCAGCAGCGTAGTGGGGGGAGGCGGAGAGACCCAGTACTTC
cdr3_aa: CASSVVGGGGETQYF

d_call: TRBD1
j_call: TRBJ1-2
clone_size: once
v_call: TRBV28
cdr3_nt: TGTGCCAGCCAGGACAGGGGGTATGGCTACACCTTC
cdr3_aa: CASQDRGYGYTF

d_call: .
j_call: TRBJ1-6
clone_size: .
v_call: TRBV21-1
cdr3_nt: TGTGCCAGCAGGGAACAGGGTTTGGGGAATTCACCCCTCCACTTT
cdr3_aa: CASREQGLGNSPLHF

d_call: .
j_call: TRBJ2-7
clone_size: .
v_call: TRBV6-5
cdr3_nt: TGTGCCAGCAGCCAACAGTATCCCTCCTACGAGCAGTACTTC
cdr3_aa: CASSQQYPSYEQYF

d_call: .
j_call: TRBJ1-4
clone_size: .
v_call: TRBV30
cdr3_nt: TGTGCCTGGAGTGTACAGTTGGAAATGGCAACTAATGAAAAACTGTTTTTT
cdr3_aa: CAWSVQLEMATNEKLFF

d_call: .
j_call: TRBJ2-5
clone_size: .
v_call: TRBV18
cdr3_nt: TGTGCCAGCTCACCACCACAGTACCAAGAGACCCAGTACTTC
cdr3_aa: CASSPPQYQETQYF

d_call: .
j_call: TRBJ1-1
clone_size: .
v_call: TRBV4-3
cdr3_nt: TGCGCCAGCAGCCAAGAAGGGAGCCCTGAAGCTTTCTTT
cdr3_aa: CASSQEGSPEAFF

d_call: TRBD1
j_call: TRBJ2-2
clone_size: few
v_call: TRBV20-1
cdr3_nt: TGCAGTGTCCAGGGGGCCGGGGAGCTGTTTTTT
cdr3_aa: CSVQGAGELFF

d_call: .
j_call: TRBJ1-1
clone_size: .
v_call: TRBV5-1
cdr3_nt: TGCGCCAGCAGCTTAAGGGGATCCACTGAAGCTTTCTTT
cdr3_aa: CASSLRGSTEAFF

d_call: TRBD2
j_call: TRBJ2-1
clone_size: .
v_call: TRBV3-1/TRBV3-2
cdr3_nt: TGTGCCAGCAGACTTTCGGGACTAGCGGGCCCAAGGCCCTACAATGAGCAGTTCTTC
cdr3_aa: CASRLSGLAGPRPYNEQFF

d_call: .
j_call: TRBJ1-2
clone_size: .
v_call: TRBV7-2
cdr3_nt: TGTGCCAGCAGCACCGGACAGACGAACTATGGCTACACCTTC
cdr3_aa: CASSTGQTNYGYTF

d_call: TRBD1
j_call: TRBJ1-2
clone_size: .
v_call: TRBV7-2
cdr3_nt: TGTGCCAGCAGCTCCCCCCGACAGGGGGCACCCCTCTATGGCTACACCTTC
cdr3_aa: CASSSPRQGAPLYGYTF

d_call: TRBD2
j_call: TRBJ2-5
clone_size: .
v_call: TRBV11-3
cdr3_nt: TGTGCCAGCAGCTCCTATAGCGGGGGACACCAAGAGACCCAGTACTTC
cdr3_aa: CASSSYSGGHQETQYF

d_call: TRBD2
j_call: TRBJ2-5
clone_size: .
v_call: TRBV30
cdr3_nt: TGTGCCTGGAGTGGGGGGAGGGGCTCAGAGACCCAGTACTTC
cdr3_aa: CAWSGGRGSETQYF

d_call: TRBD2
j_call: TRBJ2-3
clone_size: few
v_call: TRBV14
cdr3_nt: TGTGCCAGCAGTAGGACTAGCGGGGGCACAGATACGCAGTATTTT
cdr3_aa: CASSRTSGGTDTQYF

d_call: TRBD1
j_call: TRBJ1-5
clone_size: few
v_call: TRBV27
cdr3_nt: TGTGCCAGCAGTCGACGACAGGGTGTTGAGACCCAGCATTTT
cdr3_aa: CASSRRQGVETQHF

d_call: TRBD2
j_call: TRBJ2-1
clone_size: many
v_call: TRBV7-6
cdr3_nt: TGTGCCAGCAGCTTAGAGGGGACTAGCGGGTACCACAATGAGCAGTTCTTC
cdr3_aa: CASSLEGTSGYHNEQFF

d_call: .
j_call: TRBJ2-7
clone_size: .
v_call: TRBV18
cdr3_nt: TGTGCCAGCTCACCCCCGACTAGGAGCTACGAGCAGTACTTC
cdr3_aa: CASSPPTRSYEQYF

d_call: .
j_call: TRBJ2-3
clone_size: .
v_call: TRBV7-9
cdr3_nt: TGTGCCAGCAGCTTAGTACATAACCCTAGCACAGATACGCAGTATTTT
cdr3_aa: CASSLVHNPSTDTQYF

d_call: TRBD2
j_call: TRBJ2-2
clone_size: once
v_call: TRBV7-7
cdr3_nt: TGTGCTAGCAGCCGGTCCCCCGCGGGAGGTTCGAACACCGGGGAGCTGTTTTTT
cdr3_aa: CASSRSPAGGSNTGELFF

d_call: .
j_call: TRBJ1-2
clone_size: many
v_call: TRBV7-2
cdr3_nt: TGTGCCAGCAGGATAGCGCAGGGCTACACCTTC
cdr3_aa: CASRIAQGYTF

d_call: .
j_call: TRBJ2-6
clone_size: few
v_call: TRBV12-5
cdr3_nt: TGTGCTAGTGGCCCAGGGGTCGGGGTATCTGGGGCCAACGTCCTGACTTTC
cdr3_aa: CASGPGVGVSGANVLTF

d_call: TRBD2
j_call: TRBJ2-2
clone_size: once
v_call: TRBV5-1
cdr3_nt: TGCGCCAGCAGCTTGGAACTAGCGGGCCACCGGGAGCTGTTTTTT
cdr3_aa: CASSLELAGHRELFF

d_call: TRBD2
j_call: TRBJ2-1
clone_size: .
v_call: TRBV28
cdr3_nt: TGTGCCAGCAGCCCGACTAGCTCGGGAGGCTATGAGCAGTTCTTC
cdr3_aa: CASSPTSSGGYEQFF

d_call: TRBD1
j_call: TRBJ2-5
clone_size: .
v_call: TRBV30
cdr3_nt: TGTGCCTGGAGTGTACCGACAGGGGTGCGAGAGACCCAGTACTTC
cdr3_aa: CAWSVPTGVRETQYF

d_call: .
j_call: TRBJ2-3
clone_size: .
v_call: TRBV7-9
cdr3_nt: TGTGCCAGCAGCTTAGCCCACAGTGGTGATACGCAGTATTTT
cdr3_aa: CASSLAHSGDTQYF

d_call: .
j_call: TRBJ1-2
clone_size: .
v_call: TRBV19
cdr3_nt: TGTGCCAGTAGTGTCCCGACAGGCGCTAACTATGGCTACACCTTC
cdr3_aa: CASSVPTGANYGYTF

d_call: TRBD1
j_call: TRBJ1-2
clone_size: .
v_call: TRBV28
cdr3_nt: TGTGCCAGCAGTTACAGGGGGGATGGCTACACCTTC
cdr3_aa: CASSYRGDGYTF

d_call: TRBD2
j_call: TRBJ2-4
clone_size: .
v_call: TRBV4-2
cdr3_nt: TGTGCCAGCAGCCAAGATAGGACTAGCGGGCAATTAGCCAAAAACATTCAGTACTTC
cdr3_aa: CASSQDRTSGQLAKNIQYF

d_call: .
j_call: TRBJ1-1
clone_size: .
v_call: TRBV2
cdr3_nt: TGTGCAAGCCTCGAGATTCGGAACACTGAAGCTTTCTTT
cdr3_aa: CASLEIRNTEAFF

d_call: .
j_call: TRBJ1-2
clone_size: .
v_call: TRBV4-3
cdr3_nt: TGCGCCAGCAGCCAAGGAGCACTTTCCCTCAACTATGGCTACACCTTC
cdr3_aa: CASSQGALSLNYGYTF

d_call: .
j_call: TRBJ1-2
clone_size: .
v_call: TRBV3-1/TRBV3-2
cdr3_nt: TGTGCCAGCAGCCTCCTCTCAGGGGACTATGGCTACACCTTC
cdr3_aa: CASSLLSGDYGYTF

d_call: .
j_call: TRBJ2-1
clone_size: .
v_call: TRBV9
cdr3_nt: TGTGCCAGCAGCACCCCTAGCGACAATGAGCAGTTCTTC
cdr3_aa: CASSTPSDNEQFF

d_call: .
j_call: TRBJ2-3
clone_size: .
v_call: TRBV7-8
cdr3_nt: TGTGCCAGCAGCTCTGCCCGGGACACAGGCACAGATACGCAGTATTTT
cdr3_aa: CASSSARDTGTDTQYF

d_call: .
j_call: TRBJ1-2
clone_size: .
v_call: TRBV23-1
cdr3_nt: TGCGCCAGCAGTCAATCGGGGCACCCAGACAGCAACTATGGCTACACCTTC
cdr3_aa: CASSQSGHPDSNYGYTF

d_call: TRBD2
j_call: TRBJ2-5
clone_size: .
v_call: TRBV7-7
cdr3_nt: TGTGCCAGCAGCTTAAGCTCTAGCGGACAAGAGACCCAGTACTTC
cdr3_aa: CASSLSSSGQETQYF

d_call: .
j_call: TRBJ2-1
clone_size: .
v_call: TRBV6-5
cdr3_nt: TGTGCCAGCAGGAAAGCGACCTACAATGAGCAGTTCTTC
cdr3_aa: CASRKATYNEQFF

d_call: .
j_call: TRBJ1-2
clone_size: .
v_call: TRBV11-2
cdr3_nt: TGTGCCAGTCAGGGTCTCCTGCTCTATGGCTACACCTTC
cdr3_aa: CASQGLLLYGYTF

d_call: TRBD2
j_call: TRBJ2-5
clone_size: .
v_call: TRBV3-1/TRBV3-2
cdr3_nt: TGTGCCAGCAGCCTCGGACTAGCACGGGAGACCCAGTACTTC
cdr3_aa: CASSLGLARETQYF

d_call: TRBD2
j_call: TRBJ2-2
clone_size: .
v_call: TRBV24-1
cdr3_nt: TGTGCCACCAGTGCGGGGACTAGCGGGACCGGGGAGCTGTTTTTT
cdr3_aa: CATSAGTSGTGELFF

d_call: .
j_call: TRBJ2-7
clone_size: .
v_call: TRBV10-1
cdr3_nt: TGCGCCAGCAGTGAGTCAACAGGGCGTAAGCAGTACTTC
cdr3_aa: CASSESTGRKQYF

d_call: .
j_call: TRBJ1-3
clone_size: .
v_call: TRBV5-1
cdr3_nt: TGCGCCAGCAGCCTTGACATCTCTGGAAACACCATATATTTT
cdr3_aa: CASSLDISGNTIYF

d_call: .
j_call: TRBJ1-1
clone_size: .
v_call: TRBV14
cdr3_nt: TGTGCCAGCAGCCTGACAGCAGGGGTCACTGAAGCTTTCTTT
cdr3_aa: CASSLTAGVTEAFF

d_call: .
j_call: TRBJ1-1
clone_size: .
v_call: TRBV27
cdr3_nt: TGTGCCAGCAGGGAGGACCTTAAGGCTTTCTTT
cdr3_aa: CASREDLKAFF

d_call: .
j_call: TRBJ1-1
clone_size: .
v_call: TRBV6-2/TRBV6-3
cdr3_nt: TGTGCCAGCAGTTACCGCGGCAGCATGATATACACTGAAGCTTTCTTT
cdr3_aa: CASSYRGSMIYTEAFF

d_call: TRBD1
j_call: TRBJ1-2
clone_size: .
v_call: TRBV6-5
cdr3_nt: TGTGCCAGCAGTTCGGGACAGGGTATGGCCTACACCTTC
cdr3_aa: CASSSGQGMAYTF